A selection of T cell receptor beta chains follows, all from one sample in a study of T cell responses to AZD1222 COVID-19 vaccine. TCRdb's copy holds only in-frame clones and misses some; the assay was immunoSEQ multiplex PCR. Among some 150,000 clones, about 92% were seen once, and the ten largest hold 1.5% to 2%. This specimen was peripheral blood, taken on day 0 of AZD1222 vaccination. These receptor sequences come from an adult in good health. The CDR3 runs from the conserved cysteine through the conserved F or W. The D gene is left open where the match is weak. Some rows have no size entry. The others give once, few or many, or a class for an expanded clone.

d_call clone_size j_call v_call cdr3_aa cdr3_nt
TRBD1 - TRBJ1-1 TRBV6-5 CASSYSGQGTEAFF TGTGCCAGCAGTTACTCGGGACAGGGCACTGAAGCTTTCTTT
TRBD1 once TRBJ1-1 TRBV5-3 CARSSNRGRRTEAFF TGTGCCAGAAGCTCAAACAGGGGGCGCAGAACTGAAGCTTTCTTT
- - TRBJ2-1 TRBV6-5 CASSNSLGVNEQFF TGTGCCAGCAGCAACTCGTTAGGTGTCAATGAGCAGTTCTTC
- - TRBJ1-2 TRBV18 CASSPRLHGYTF TGTGCCAGCTCACCGAGGCTCCATGGCTACACCTTC
TRBD1 - TRBJ2-3 TRBV5-1 CASSPTTGTGGAGTQYF TGCGCCAGCAGCCCCACCACGGGGACAGGGGGCGCGGGTACGCAGTATTTT
TRBD2 - TRBJ2-1 TRBV30 CAWSVGLAGGNEQFF TGTGCCTGGAGTGTAGGCTTAGCGGGAGGCAATGAGCAGTTCTTC
TRBD2 - TRBJ2-1 TRBV19 CASSKAGGSSYNEQFF TGTGCCAGTAGTAAAGCGGGAGGCAGCTCCTACAATGAGCAGTTCTTC
- - TRBJ1-2 TRBV6-5 CASTLPPGGDYGYTF TGTGCCAGCACCCTCCCACCGGGGGGAGACTATGGCTACACCTTC
TRBD1 - TRBJ1-6 TRBV6-1 CASSEVQWDSNSPLHF TGTGCCAGCAGTGAAGTTCAATGGGACAGTAATTCACCCCTCCACTTT
TRBD1 - TRBJ2-1 TRBV5-1 CASSSPGQGIYEQFF TGCGCCAGCAGCTCTCCGGGACAGGGGATCTATGAGCAGTTCTTC
- - TRBJ1-3 TRBV25-1 CASSDPGGVYSGNTIYF TGTGCCAGCAGTGATCCTGGGGGGGTATACTCTGGAAACACCATATATTTT
TRBD1 - TRBJ1-2 TRBV3-1/TRBV3-2 CASSLDRGGTNYGYTF TGTGCCAGCAGCCTGGACAGGGGTGGAACTAACTATGGCTACACCTTC
- - TRBJ2-4 TRBV30 CAWSSGPNIQYF TGTGCCTGGAGTTCGGGCCCCAACATTCAGTACTTC
- - TRBJ1-5 TRBV28 CASKWGNQPQHF TGTGCCAGCAAATGGGGGAATCAGCCCCAGCATTTT
- - TRBJ1-1 TRBV5-4 CASSLLGWDTEAFF TGTGCCAGCAGCTTGCTAGGATGGGACACTGAAGCTTTCTTT
TRBD2 - TRBJ2-7 TRBV27 CASSPLDSGTKEQYF TGTGCCAGCAGTCCCTTGGATAGCGGGACGAAAGAGCAGTACTTC
- - TRBJ1-3 TRBV4-2 CASSQRGAGNTIYF TGTGCCAGCAGCCAACGAGGGGCAGGAAACACCATATATTTT
TRBD1 - TRBJ2-3 TRBV7-2 CASSFLTGGPDTQYF TGTGCCAGCAGCTTCTTGACAGGGGGCCCAGATACGCAGTATTTT
- - TRBJ2-3 TRBV6-5 CAAGARTQYF TGTGCAGCAGGGGCCAGGACGCAGTATTTT
TRBD1 once TRBJ1-1 TRBV6-5 CASTRDRNRGAEAFF TGTGCCAGCACCCGGGACAGAAACCGGGGGGCTGAAGCTTTCTTT
- - TRBJ1-2 TRBV28 CASSLATGTAYGYTF TGTGCCAGCAGTCTTGCCACAGGGACGGCCTATGGCTACACCTTC
- few TRBJ1-1 TRBV7-9 CASSLTGFPVEAFF TGTGCCAGCAGCTTAACGGGTTTCCCCGTCGAAGCTTTCTTT
- - TRBJ2-7 TRBV2 CASSVVVGYEQYF TGTGCCAGCAGTGTTGTGGTAGGCTACGAGCAGTACTTC
TRBD1 - TRBJ1-1 TRBV9 CASSATDRGNTEAFF TGTGCCAGCAGCGCCACAGACAGGGGAAACACTGAAGCTTTCTTT
TRBD1 - TRBJ1-2 TRBV19 CASSIDGTAYGYTF TGTGCCAGTAGTATAGATGGGACAGCTTATGGCTACACCTTC
TRBD2 - TRBJ2-5 TRBV5-1 CASSPRLAEETQYF TGCGCCAGCAGTCCGAGACTAGCGGAAGAGACCCAGTACTTC
- - TRBJ1-1 TRBV7-8 CASSPLYRHSPEAFF TGTGCCAGCAGCCCACTTTATCGACACTCGCCTGAAGCTTTCTTT
- - TRBJ2-7 TRBV6-1 CASSEFGQVNYEQYF TGTGCCAGCAGTGAATTTGGTCAAGTGAACTACGAGCAGTACTTC
- - TRBJ1-1 TRBV29-1 CSGTPPGANTEAFF TGCAGCGGTACCCCACCGGGGGCGAACACTGAAGCTTTCTTT
- - TRBJ1-5 TRBV4-1 CASSQEMGNQPQHF TGCGCCAGCAGCCAAGAGATGGGCAATCAGCCCCAGCATTTT
TRBD2 once TRBJ2-1 TRBV10-2 CASGAGTSGRANPFF TGCGCCAGCGGAGCTGGGACTAGCGGGAGGGCAAACCCGTTCTTC
- - TRBJ2-2 TRBV19 CASRQTGLRAGELFF TGTGCCAGTAGACAGACGGGCCTAAGGGCCGGGGAGCTGTTTTTT
TRBD2 - TRBJ2-3 TRBV5-1 CASSPGLAGGVVADTQYF TGCGCCAGCAGCCCAGGACTAGCGGGGGGAGTCGTCGCAGATACGCAGTATTTT
- - TRBJ2-7 TRBV11-1 CASSRGHFYEQYF TGTGCCAGCAGCCGGGGACATTTCTACGAGCAGTACTTC
- - TRBJ1-6 TRBV18 CASSPLGQDSPLHF TGTGCCAGCTCACCGTTAGGGCAGGATTCACCCCTCCACTTT
TRBD1 - TRBJ1-2 TRBV18 CASSPAGTGVYGYTF TGTGCCAGCTCACCTGCCGGGACAGGGGTCTATGGCTACACCTTC
TRBD1 - TRBJ2-7 TRBV13 CASSVGQGPNEQYF TGTGCCAGCAGCGTGGGACAGGGACCCAACGAGCAGTACTTC
TRBD2 once TRBJ2-1 TRBV2 CASSDIAGGRYNEQFF TGTGCCAGCAGTGACATAGCGGGGGGGCGCTACAATGAGCAGTTCTTC
- - TRBJ1-3 TRBV7-2 CASSDSGTSNWGAGNTIYF TGTGCCAGCAGCGATTCCGGGACATCCAATTGGGGGGCTGGAAACACCATATATTTT
TRBD1 - TRBJ1-2 TRBV29-1 CSVLGQGAWGYTF TGCAGCGTCCTCGGACAGGGGGCTTGGGGCTACACCTTC
- - TRBJ2-1 TRBV18 CASSPGEEQFF TGTGCCAGCTCACCAGGGGAAGAGCAGTTCTTC
- - TRBJ1-3 TRBV11-2 CASSPTQSLSGNTIYF TGTGCCAGCAGCCCAACACAGAGCCTCTCTGGAAACACCATATATTTT
- - TRBJ2-5 TRBV6-6 CASSFQETQYF TGTGCCAGCAGTTTCCAAGAGACCCAGTACTTC
- - TRBJ2-1 TRBV5-8 CASSLELGFSYNEQFF TGTGCCAGCAGCTTGGAGTTGGGTTTCTCCTACAATGAGCAGTTCTTC
- once TRBJ1-6 TRBV27 CASSLGRANSPLHF TGTGCCAGCAGTTTGGGGAGGGCGAATTCACCCCTCCACTTT
- - TRBJ1-5 TRBV4-1 CASSQVGAGPRQPQHF TGCGCCAGCAGCCAAGTGGGAGCGGGGCCGCGTCAGCCCCAGCATTTT
- once TRBJ1-1 TRBV7-3 CASSLRATGTNTEAFF TGTGCCAGCAGCCTCAGAGCAACAGGCACGAACACTGAAGCTTTCTTT
TRBD2 - TRBJ2-7 TRBV15 CATRKSGAAYEQYF TGTGCCACCAGGAAAAGCGGGGCCGCCTACGAGCAGTACTTC
- - TRBJ1-1 TRBV27 CASSSLSRRGTEAFF TGTGCCAGCAGCTCCCTGTCCCGGAGGGGCACTGAAGCTTTCTTT
- - TRBJ2-7 TRBV18 CASSPPGLGYEQYF TGTGCCAGCTCACCCCCAGGGCTGGGCTACGAGCAGTACTTC
TRBD1 once TRBJ1-4 TRBV5-4 CASSSDRGVEKLFF TGTGCCAGCAGCTCGGACAGGGGGGTTGAAAAACTGTTTTTT
- - TRBJ1-1 TRBV12-3/TRBV12-4 CASTRDEGFEAFF TGTGCCAGCACCCGGGATGAGGGTTTTGAAGCTTTCTTT
TRBD1 - TRBJ1-5 TRBV7-9 CASSLGTGSFNQPQHF TGTGCCAGCAGCTTAGGGACAGGGTCCTTCAATCAGCCCCAGCATTTT
TRBD2 - TRBJ2-7 TRBV7-6 CASSQREREDSYEQYF TGTGCCAGCAGCCAGCGGGAGCGGGAGGACTCCTACGAGCAGTACTTC
- - TRBJ1-3 TRBV9 CASSMYQSLSSGNTIYF TGTGCCAGCAGCATGTACCAGTCCCTCAGCTCTGGAAACACCATATATTTT
- - TRBJ1-1 TRBV29-1 CSVGLGGMNTEAFF TGCAGCGTTGGGTTAGGCGGGATGAACACTGAAGCTTTCTTT
TRBD1 many TRBJ2-2 TRBV10-3 CAISEGDRETGELFF TGTGCCATCAGTGAGGGGGACAGGGAGACCGGGGAGCTGTTTTTT
- few TRBJ2-1 TRBV4-1 CASSQSYLQGGAHEQFF TGCGCCAGCAGCCAAAGCTACCTCCAAGGCGGGGCCCATGAGCAGTTCTTC
TRBD1 - TRBJ1-1 TRBV5-1 CASSSTGGSTEAFF TGCGCCAGCAGCTCGACAGGGGGCAGCACTGAAGCTTTCTTT